This is a list of T cell receptor beta chains from one sample in a study of T-cell reconstitution after alpha-beta-depleted transplantation in children. TCRdb re-called the PCR reads through MiXCR, storing one row per CDR3 protein. This sample has approximately 500,000 distinct CDR3 sequences, with roughly a quarter found just once. This specimen was PBMCs, taken before TCRalphabeta/CD19-depleted stem cell transplant. Source of these receptors: a boy younger than two with Wiskott-Aldrich syndrome, due to receive a stem cell transplant. CDR3s leave out the opening cysteine and the closing phenylalanine or tryptophan. Where a row states a size, it is once, few, many or the class of an expanded clone; other rows omit it.

v_call clone_size cdr3_aa
TRBV15 few ATSRDFSDTQY
TRBV2 few ASSANRDYGYT
TRBV20-1 - SARRAGDIYNEQF
TRBV12-3/TRBV12-4 - ASSLGGRNSYEQY
TRBV20-1 - SAPGTGVETQY
TRBV5-1 once ASSLNSGPSSYEQY
TRBV20-1 - SARLAGENTEAF
TRBV4-2 - ASSQDQQRPFYEQY
TRBV20-1 - SATIAGGTNEQF
TRBV9 - ASSVRPGTQETQY
TRBV30 - AWSPGFATNEKLF
TRBV29-1 - SVRMGTGQNSPLH
TRBV5-1 few ASSLRTAGGFTDTQY
TRBV29-1 many SVEGGGSYEQY
TRBV20-1 - SAKSLSSGIYEQY
TRBV5-4 - ASSTQTGAEETQY
TRBV20-1 few SATGEANYGYT
TRBV5-1 - ASSLITSSYNEQF
TRBV10-1 few ASSVGSGSSDTQY
TRBV5-6 few ASSLFLFSSFYGYT
TRBV11-2 - ASSALTSGSLRETQY
TRBV5-1 few ASSIRQGETEAF
TRBV7-4 few ASSLARSHAPYNEQF
TRBV12-3/TRBV12-4 - ASTHGGNRGPHNQPQH
TRBV4-2 few ASSQDFGNTIY
TRBV2 few ASSGQGAYEKLF
TRBV5-1 many ASSLGQGHYGYT
TRBV20-1 - SASLLAGKVGSYNEQF
TRBV6-1 - ANENPGTIYEQF
TRBV4-2 once ASSQGLAGSRETQY
TRBV11-2 - ASSFFDRSETPF
TRBV4-2 - ASSQEDTYQETQY
TRBV21-1 - ASSRVAGAPWEQY
TRBV10-2 - ASSGTSGEQF
TRBV28 few ASSLGGKGNYGYT
TRBV10-3 few AINEGGPLY
TRBV21-1 few ASTDRVGEKLF
TRBV29-1 - SVEVTGQGTYEQY
TRBV6-1 few ASSESRQPGNTIY
TRBV20-1 - SASRIIGDEQF
TRBV7-6 - ASSLGGSGGDYEQY
TRBV28 - ASSNIYLDSYNEQF
TRBV2 few ASRTTTRNPYNEQF
TRBV9 few ASSVVQGETDTQY
TRBV9 - ASSPRGIMNTEAF
TRBV28 - ASSFGGAFYSGNTIY
TRBV12-3/TRBV12-4 - ASSGQDTTEAF
TRBV6-1 - ASSRPRTGSGTGELF
TRBV5-6 few ASSLRTSGGTDTQY
TRBV5-1 - ASSFGTGSEAF
TRBV5-1 - ASSGKSSVQETQY
TRBV9 - ASSVGGANTGELF
TRBV7-8 few ASSQGVISYEQY